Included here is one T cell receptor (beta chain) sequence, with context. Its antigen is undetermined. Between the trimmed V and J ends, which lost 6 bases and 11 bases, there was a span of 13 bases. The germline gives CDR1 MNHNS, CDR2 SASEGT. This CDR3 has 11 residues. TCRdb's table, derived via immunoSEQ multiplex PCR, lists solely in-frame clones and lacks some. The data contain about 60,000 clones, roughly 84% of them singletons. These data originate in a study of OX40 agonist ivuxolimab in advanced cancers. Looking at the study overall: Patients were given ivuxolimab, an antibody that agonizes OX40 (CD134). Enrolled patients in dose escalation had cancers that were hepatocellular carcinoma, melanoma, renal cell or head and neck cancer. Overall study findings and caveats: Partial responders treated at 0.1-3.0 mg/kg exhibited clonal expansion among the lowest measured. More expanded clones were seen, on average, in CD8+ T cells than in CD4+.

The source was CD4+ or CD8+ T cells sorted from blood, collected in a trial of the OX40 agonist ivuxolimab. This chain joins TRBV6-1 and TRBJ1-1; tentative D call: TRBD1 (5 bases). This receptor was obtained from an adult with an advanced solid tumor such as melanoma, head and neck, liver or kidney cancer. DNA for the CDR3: TGTGCCAGCAGCCATGGGGGTGAGGCTTTCTTT. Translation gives CASSHGGEAFF.